Listed below are T cell receptor beta chains from one sample, sequenced in a study of early T cells in non-severe SARS-CoV-2 infection. TCRdb independently ran MiXCR on the 5' RACE reads; one entry per CDR3 protein. Of tens of thousands of distinct CDR3 sequences in the sample, about 5% were seen once. The sample was whole blood. These receptors were taken from an adult who was a healthcare worker with PCR-confirmed SARS-CoV-2 infection or an uninfected control (not recorded which). Both conserved end residues are part of each CDR3. Fields, in order: D gene, J gene, V gene, clone size, CDR3 DNA, CDR3 protein. The D gene is left open where the match is weak. Not every row has a clone size; where given, it reads once, few, many or a size class.

TRBD2	TRBJ2-3	TRBV18	NA	TGTGCCAGCTCCCTTCTCTCAGCTAGCGGCCCACCCCACGACACAGATACGCAGTATTTT	CASSLLSASGPPHDTDTQYF
TRBD2	TRBJ2-3	TRBV7-8	many	TGTGCCAGCAGCTCGACTAGCGGGGGACACACAGATACGCAGTATTTT	CASSSTSGGHTDTQYF
TRBD1	TRBJ2-3	TRBV12-5	many	TGTGCTAGTGCCTCGGTACAGGGGGCTAGAGATACGCAGTATTTT	CASASVQGARDTQYF
NA	TRBJ1-1	TRBV28	NA	TGTGCCAGCAGTTTCATTGGCGATCAGAACACTGAAGCTTTCTTT	CASSFIGDQNTEAFF
NA	TRBJ2-1	TRBV6-2/TRBV6-3	many	TGTGCCAGCACCAGATACGGCAATGAGCAGTTCTTC	CASTRYGNEQFF
NA	TRBJ2-5	TRBV2	many	TGTGCCAGCAGTTGGGGGAGTACCCAAGAGACCCAGTACTTC	CASSWGSTQETQYF
NA	TRBJ1-2	TRBV3-2	few	TGTGCCAGCATCGCTCGGGGGCTATATGGCTACACCTTC	CASIARGLYGYTF
TRBD2	TRBJ2-3	TRBV20-1	many	TGCAGTGCTTTTAGCGGGGGGGCGTCGGATACGCAGTATTTT	CSAFSGGASDTQYF
TRBD1	TRBJ2-2	TRBV28	NA	TGTGCCAGCAGTTTTGGCAGGGGGTTTGGCGGGGAGCTGTTTTTT	CASSFGRGFGGELFF
NA	TRBJ2-5	TRBV11-2	NA	TGTGCCACCGGGGACCGGGGAAAAGAGACCCAGTACTTC	CATGDRGKETQYF
NA	TRBJ2-1	TRBV24-1	many	TGTGCCACCAGTGACCTTTACAATGAGCAGTTCTTC	CATSDLYNEQFF
NA	TRBJ1-6	TRBV28	few	TGTGCCAGCAGTTTGAGCATGTCTAATTCACCCCTCCACTTT	CASSLSMSNSPLHF
NA	TRBJ1-1	TRBV10-3	many	TGTGCCATCAGTGGGGGGACGCTTCCTGGGATGAACACTGAAGCTTTCTTT	CAISGGTLPGMNTEAFF
NA	TRBJ2-3	TRBV7-9	few	TGTGCCAGCAGCCTTAGTTCGTGGGGGCAAGATACGCAGTATTTT	CASSLSSWGQDTQYF
NA	TRBJ2-3	TRBV19	NA	TGTGCCAGTAGTAAAAATTCTAGGATCCCCACAGATACGCAGTATTTT	CASSKNSRIPTDTQYF
NA	TRBJ2-1	TRBV7-9	many	TGTGCCAGCAGCTTGGGGGACTCGAGGCGCGATGAGCAGTTCTTC	CASSLGDSRRDEQFF
NA	TRBJ2-3	TRBV20-1	few	TGCAGTGCTAGCCCCCTAAGGCATGGGGACACAGATACGCAGTATTTT	CSASPLRHGDTDTQYF
NA	TRBJ2-1	TRBV10-3	few	TGTGCCATCAGTGAGTCGGGCAGGACGAATGAGCAGTTCTTC	CAISESGRTNEQFF
NA	TRBJ2-3	TRBV20-1	NA	TGCAGTGCTAGAGATCCAAGGGGGGGATCGGATACGCAGTATTTT	CSARDPRGGSDTQYF
NA	TRBJ2-7	TRBV12-3/TRBV12-4	many	TGTGCCAGCAGTTTAAAGGGGCTGCAGTACTTC	CASSLKGLQYF
TRBD2	TRBJ2-1	TRBV2	NA	TGTGCCAGCAGGCCGGGACTAGCGGGAGGGAATGAGCAGTTCTTC	CASRPGLAGGNEQFF
NA	TRBJ2-2	TRBV6-5	NA	TGTGCCAGCACCCTCGAGCCAGGGATTACCGGGGAGCTGTTTTTT	CASTLEPGITGELFF
NA	TRBJ2-3	TRBV12-3/TRBV12-4	NA	TGTGCCAGCAGTCCCCTCCAGCAGAGCACAGATACGCAGTATTTT	CASSPLQQSTDTQYF
TRBD1	TRBJ2-7	TRBV18	many	TGTGCCAGCTCACCACGAAGGGACAGCCTCTACGAGCAGTACTTC	CASSPRRDSLYEQYF
NA	TRBJ1-1	TRBV25-1	few	TGTGCCAGTCGACAAGGCGGGAAAACTGAAGCTTTCTTT	CASRQGGKTEAFF
TRBD2	TRBJ2-2	TRBV7-9	NA	TGTGCCAGCAGCTCCAGCGGGAAAGGAGCCACCGGGGAGCTGTTTTTT	CASSSSGKGATGELFF
NA	TRBJ2-3	TRBV4-2	few	TGTGCCAGCAGCCAGATCGCCCTCACAGATACGCAGTATTTT	CASSQIALTDTQYF
NA	TRBJ2-5	TRBV7-6	many	TGTGCCAGCAGCTTAGAGGGCGGGGAGACCCAGTACTTC	CASSLEGGETQYF
NA	TRBJ1-5	TRBV12-3/TRBV12-4	many	TGTGCCAGCAGTTGGCAACTGATCAATCAGCCCCAGCATTTT	CASSWQLINQPQHF
TRBD2	TRBJ2-2	TRBV15	NA	TGTGCCACCAGCACAACTCGGACTAGCATAGGTTTGAACACCGGGGAGCTGTTTTTT	CATSTTRTSIGLNTGELFF
TRBD2	TRBJ2-1	TRBV10-2	many	TGCGCCGCCGGGCTAGCGGGGGGGCAAAATGAGCAGTTCTTC	CAAGLAGGQNEQFF
TRBD2	TRBJ2-1	TRBV24-1	many	TGTGCCACCAGTGATTCTAGACTAGCGGGGAATGAGCAGTTCTTC	CATSDSRLAGNEQFF
NA	TRBJ1-2	TRBV20-1	many	TGCAGTGCTAGAGATTTAACTCTTGAGGGGTTCCATGGCTACACCTTC	CSARDLTLEGFHGYTF
NA	TRBJ2-7	TRBV12-3/TRBV12-4	many	TGTGCCAGCAGCAGCGGAGGGAGCTCCTACGAGCAGTACTTC	CASSSGGSSYEQYF
TRBD2	TRBJ2-7	TRBV11-2	many	TGTGCCAGCAGCTTAGGGCGCGGGGGAGAGCAGTACTTC	CASSLGRGGEQYF
TRBD1	TRBJ1-6	TRBV20-1	NA	TGCAGTGCCCCGGGACAGCCAAATTCACCCCTCCACTTT	CSAPGQPNSPLHF
NA	TRBJ2-6	TRBV12-3/TRBV12-4	many	TGTGCCAGCAGCTTGGGGGACTGGGACTCTGGGGCCAACGTCCTGACTTTC	CASSLGDWDSGANVLTF
NA	TRBJ2-2	TRBV5-4	many	TGTGCCAGCAGCCCCGGGACACCGAACACCGGGGAGCTGTTTTTT	CASSPGTPNTGELFF
NA	TRBJ2-3	TRBV5-5	NA	TGTGCCAGCAGCCCCCCGACAGGTCCAGATACGCAGTATTTT	CASSPPTGPDTQYF
TRBD1	TRBJ2-7	TRBV12-5	many	TGTGCTAGTGGTACAGGGGTTATCTCCTACGAGCAGTACTTC	CASGTGVISYEQYF
NA	TRBJ2-3	TRBV7-6	many	TGTGCCAGCAGCTCCAGGACTTTTAGCACAGATACGCAGTATTTT	CASSSRTFSTDTQYF
NA	TRBJ2-1	TRBV14	many	TGTGCCAGCAGCCAAGCCGGGAATGAGCAGTTCTTC	CASSQAGNEQFF
NA	TRBJ2-1	TRBV7-3	NA	TGTGCCAGCAGCTTAGGAGACTTTTCTAGCCCTAGCTCCTACAATGAGCAGTTCTTC	CASSLGDFSSPSSYNEQFF
NA	TRBJ2-7	TRBV6-1	many	TGTGCCAGCAGCGAGGTCAAGGGCCCCTACGAGCAGTACTTC	CASSEVKGPYEQYF
NA	TRBJ1-2	TRBV9	many	TGTGCCAGCAGCGTAGTGGGGACTAACTATGGCTACACCTTC	CASSVVGTNYGYTF
TRBD1	TRBJ2-3	TRBV24-1	many	TGTGCCACCAGTGAGACAGGGGCCGGAGATACGCAGTATTTT	CATSETGAGDTQYF
TRBD1	TRBJ1-2	TRBV29-1	NA	TGCAGCGGGAGACAGGGCGACGGCTACACCTTC	CSGRQGDGYTF
NA	TRBJ2-5	TRBV18	few	TGTGCCAGCTCACCCAACCGACAGGTTGCAGAGACCCAGTACTTC	CASSPNRQVAETQYF
NA	TRBJ2-7	TRBV6-6	few	TGTGCCAGCAGTTACCGGCTCGAGCAGTACTTC	CASSYRLEQYF